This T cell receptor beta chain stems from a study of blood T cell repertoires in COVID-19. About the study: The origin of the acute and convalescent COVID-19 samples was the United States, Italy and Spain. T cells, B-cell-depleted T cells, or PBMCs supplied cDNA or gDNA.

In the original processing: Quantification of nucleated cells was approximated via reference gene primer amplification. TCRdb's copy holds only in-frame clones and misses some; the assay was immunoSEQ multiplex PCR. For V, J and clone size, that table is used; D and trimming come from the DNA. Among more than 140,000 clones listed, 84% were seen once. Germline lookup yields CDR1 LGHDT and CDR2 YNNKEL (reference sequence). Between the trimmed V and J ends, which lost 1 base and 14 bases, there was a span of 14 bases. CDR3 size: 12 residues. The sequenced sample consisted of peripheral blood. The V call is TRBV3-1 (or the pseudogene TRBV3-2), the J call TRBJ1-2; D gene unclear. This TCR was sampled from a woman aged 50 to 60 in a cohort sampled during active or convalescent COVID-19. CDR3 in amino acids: CASSQVSQVRTF. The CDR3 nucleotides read TGTGCCAGCAGCCAAGTATCCCAGGTCCGGACCTTC.